These T cell receptor beta chains were read from a single sample in a study of cytomegalovirus exposure and HLA in healthy donors. Libraries were prepared by immunoSEQ multiplex PCR; TCRdb keeps only in-frame clonotypes and omits some of them. The table records 120,000 to 150,000 clones, roughly 86% of them present only once. Sequencing used PBMCs. The receptors derive from a woman in her thirties in good health and CMV-seronegative. CDR3s leave out the opening cysteine and the closing phenylalanine or tryptophan. Fields, in order: J gene, V gene, CDR3 protein.

TRBJ2-5	TRBV2	ASNIQETQY
TRBJ2-2	TRBV19	ASSQGGGELF
TRBJ1-2	TRBV5-1	ASSLEGGVGYT
TRBJ1-1	TRBV6-6	ASTGLQGGTEAF
TRBJ1-6	TRBV6-1	ASSEDSNSPLH
TRBJ1-2	TRBV6-1	ASNLRQGLYGYT
TRBJ1-2	TRBV5-4	ASSLGHANYGYT
TRBJ1-4	TRBV5-4	ASSPAGGANEKLF
TRBJ2-3	TRBV13	ASSFRHTSTDTQY
TRBJ1-1	TRBV5-1	ASSLSRPGVTEAF
TRBJ2-7	TRBV7-6	ASSLDVTGWAYGEQY
TRBJ1-1	TRBV6-1	ASRRQGYTEAF
TRBJ2-1	TRBV15	ATSRAGTGVNEQF
TRBJ2-1	TRBV27	ASNLAGGMDEQF
TRBJ2-1	TRBV25-1	ARGANEQF
TRBJ2-7	TRBV19	ASSHEVDLPGNEQY
TRBJ1-1	TRBV30	AWSRFRGDTRNTEAF
TRBJ2-1	TRBV9	ASSARWGTSGGDEQF
TRBJ2-3	TRBV9	ASSAQLRATDTQY
TRBJ1-4	TRBV10-1	ASSSPGQTYEKLF
TRBJ1-1	TRBV6-5	ASSAGPTEAF
TRBJ1-3	TRBV11-2	ASSLAAGAGAGNTIY
TRBJ2-7	TRBV28	ASSFTGSGQY
TRBJ2-1	TRBV9	ASSYRDSTYNEQF
TRBJ2-1	TRBV15	ATSRVRGLFNEQF
TRBJ1-3	TRBV11-2	ASSSTGLDGNTIY
TRBJ1-1	TRBV2	ASTRQGVMNTEAF
TRBJ2-5	TRBV7-9	ASSLPAGAVKTQY
TRBJ1-5	TRBV12-5	ASGEEGGSVNQPQH
TRBJ2-6	TRBV10-3	AISEFSQESSGANVLT
TRBJ1-5	TRBV7-3	ASSSPKGALNQPQH
TRBJ1-1	TRBV6-1	ASSEETANTEAF
TRBJ1-1	TRBV29-1	SVGGRVAGTEAF
TRBJ2-1	TRBV2	ASSEYLAANYNEQF
TRBJ2-1	TRBV7-9	ASYAGTSGGNEQF
TRBJ1-6	TRBV30	ASGQLYNSPLH
TRBJ2-2	TRBV7-3	ASSLLGLAGGPAGELF
TRBJ1-1	TRBV6-6	ASNIDLSQVEAF
TRBJ2-3	TRBV7-2	ASSLTGDLTDTQY
TRBJ1-1	TRBV5-1	ASRYGSGGYGSNTEAF
TRBJ2-5	TRBV5-1	ASSLSEGGETQY
TRBJ1-3	TRBV15	ATSRNRAGGNTIY
TRBJ2-2	TRBV10-3	AIGEEAGELF
TRBJ1-1	TRBV7-2	ASSLIRTGTGTEAF